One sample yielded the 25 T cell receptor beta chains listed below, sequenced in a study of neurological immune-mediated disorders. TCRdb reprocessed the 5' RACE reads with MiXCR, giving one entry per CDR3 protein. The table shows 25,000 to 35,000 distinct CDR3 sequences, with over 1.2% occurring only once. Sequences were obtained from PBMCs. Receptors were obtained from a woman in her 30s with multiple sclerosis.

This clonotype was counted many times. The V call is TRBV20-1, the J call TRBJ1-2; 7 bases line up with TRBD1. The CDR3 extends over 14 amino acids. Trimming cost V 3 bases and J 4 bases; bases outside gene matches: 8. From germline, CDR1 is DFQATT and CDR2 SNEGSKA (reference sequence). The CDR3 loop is CSASGWDSPYGYTF. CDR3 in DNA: TGCAGTGCTAGTGGTTGGGACAGTCCCTATGGCTACACCTTC.

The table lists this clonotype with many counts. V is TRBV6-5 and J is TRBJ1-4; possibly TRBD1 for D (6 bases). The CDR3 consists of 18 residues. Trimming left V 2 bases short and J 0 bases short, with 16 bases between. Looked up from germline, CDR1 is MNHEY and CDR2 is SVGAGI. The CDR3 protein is CASSYDRQAPATNEKLFF. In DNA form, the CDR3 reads TGTGCCAGCAGTTACGATCGACAGGCCCCTGCAACTAATGAAAAACTGTTTTTT.

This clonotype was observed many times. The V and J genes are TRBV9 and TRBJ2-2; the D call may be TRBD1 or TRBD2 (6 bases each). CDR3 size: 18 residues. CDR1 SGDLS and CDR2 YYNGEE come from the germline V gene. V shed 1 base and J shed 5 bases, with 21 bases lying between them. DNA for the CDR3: TGTGCCAGCAGCGTATCCCCCGGGGGCACTATAGGTACCGGGGAGCTGTTTTTT. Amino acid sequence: CASSVSPGGTIGTGELFF.

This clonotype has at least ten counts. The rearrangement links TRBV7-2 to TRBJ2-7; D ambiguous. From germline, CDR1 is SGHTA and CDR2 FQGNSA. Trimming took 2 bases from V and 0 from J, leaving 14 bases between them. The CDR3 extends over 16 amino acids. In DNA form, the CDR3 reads TGTGCCAGCAGCTTAAGGGAATCTACCCGCTCCTACGAGCAGTACTTC. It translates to CASSLRESTRSYEQYF.

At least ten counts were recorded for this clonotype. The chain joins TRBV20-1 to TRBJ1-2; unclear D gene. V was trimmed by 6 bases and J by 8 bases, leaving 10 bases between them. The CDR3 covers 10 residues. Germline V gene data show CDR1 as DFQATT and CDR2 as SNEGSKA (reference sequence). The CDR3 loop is CSAPDGGYTF. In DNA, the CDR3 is TGCAGTGCCCCCGATGGAGGCTACACCTTC.

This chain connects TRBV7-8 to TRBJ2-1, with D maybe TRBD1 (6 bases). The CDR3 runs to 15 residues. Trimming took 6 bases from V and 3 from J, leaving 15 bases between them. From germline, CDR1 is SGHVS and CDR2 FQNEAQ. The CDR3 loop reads CASRYQGFVYNEQFF. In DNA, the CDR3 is TGTGCCAGCAGATATCAGGGGTTTGTCTACAATGAGCAGTTCTTC.

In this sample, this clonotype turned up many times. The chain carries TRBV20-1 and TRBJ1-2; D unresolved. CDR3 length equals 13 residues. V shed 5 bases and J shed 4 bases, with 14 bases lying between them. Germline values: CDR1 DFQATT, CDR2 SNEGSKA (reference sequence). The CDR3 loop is CSAAEALGYGYTF. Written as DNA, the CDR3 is TGCAGTGCTGCGGAGGCTTTAGGCTATGGCTACACCTTC.

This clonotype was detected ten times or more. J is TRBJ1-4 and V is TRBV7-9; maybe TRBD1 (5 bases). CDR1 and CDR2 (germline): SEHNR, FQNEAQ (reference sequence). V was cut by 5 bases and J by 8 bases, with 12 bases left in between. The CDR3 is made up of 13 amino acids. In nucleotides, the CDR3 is TGTGCCAGCAGCGCGGCGGGGGAGGAAAAACTGTTTTTT. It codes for CASSAAGEEKLFF.

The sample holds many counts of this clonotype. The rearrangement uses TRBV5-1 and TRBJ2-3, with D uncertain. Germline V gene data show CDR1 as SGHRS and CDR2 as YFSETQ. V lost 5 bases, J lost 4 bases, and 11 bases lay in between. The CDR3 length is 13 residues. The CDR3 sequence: CASRTDASDTQYF. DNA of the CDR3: TGCGCCAGCAGGACCGACGCTTCAGATACGCAGTATTTT. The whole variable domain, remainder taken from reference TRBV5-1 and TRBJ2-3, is KAGVTQTPRYLIKTRGQQVTLSCSPISGHRSVSWYQQTPGQGLQFLFEYFSETQRNKGNFPGRFSGRQFSNSRSEMNVSTLELGDSALYLCASRTDASDTQYFGPGTRLTVL.

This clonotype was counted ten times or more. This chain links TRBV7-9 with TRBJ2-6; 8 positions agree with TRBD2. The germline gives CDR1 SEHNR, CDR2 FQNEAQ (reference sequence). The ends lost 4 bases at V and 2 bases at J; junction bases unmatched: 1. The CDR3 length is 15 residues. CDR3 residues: CASSYGGAGANVLTF. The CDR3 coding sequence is TGTGCCAGCAGCTACGGGGGGGCTGGGGCCAACGTCCTGACTTTC.

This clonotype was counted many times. The CDR3 DNA is TGCGCCAGCAGCCAATATAGGGGTACAAGTACCCAGCATTTT. It is translated as CASSQYRGTSTQHF. This sequence joins TRBV4-3 and TRBJ1-5; TRBD1 might be the D (5 bases). V was clipped by 2 bases and J by 11 bases, with 16 bases between them. CDR1 and CDR2 (germline): LGHNA, YSLEER. This CDR3 comprises 14 residues.

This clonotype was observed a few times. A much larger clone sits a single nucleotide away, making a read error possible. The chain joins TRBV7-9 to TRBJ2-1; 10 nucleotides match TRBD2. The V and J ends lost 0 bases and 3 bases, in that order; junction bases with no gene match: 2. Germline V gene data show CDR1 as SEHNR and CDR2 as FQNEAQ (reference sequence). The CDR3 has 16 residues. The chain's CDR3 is CASSLASGGHYNEQFF. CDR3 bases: TGTGCCAGCAGCTTAGCTAGCGGGGGGCACTACAATGAGCAGTTCTTC.

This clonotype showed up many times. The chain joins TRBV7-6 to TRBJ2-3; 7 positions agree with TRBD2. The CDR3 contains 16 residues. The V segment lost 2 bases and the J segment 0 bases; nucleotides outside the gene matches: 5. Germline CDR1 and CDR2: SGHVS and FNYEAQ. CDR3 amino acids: CASSLLLAASTDTQYF. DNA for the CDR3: TGTGCCAGCAGCTTACTCCTAGCGGCTAGCACAGATACGCAGTATTTT. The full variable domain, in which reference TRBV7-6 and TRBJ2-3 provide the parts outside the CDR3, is GAGVSQSPRYKVTKRGQDVALRCDPISGHVSLYWYRQALGQGPEFLTYFNYEAQQDKSGLPNDRFSAERPEGSISTLTIQRTEQRDSAMYRCASSLLLAASTDTQYFGPGTRLTVL.

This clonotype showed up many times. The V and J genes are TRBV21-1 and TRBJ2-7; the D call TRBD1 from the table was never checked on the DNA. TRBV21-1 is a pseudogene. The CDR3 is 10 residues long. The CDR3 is CASTSRTDFF. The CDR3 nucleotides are TGTGCCAGCACTTCAAGGACAGATTTCTTC.

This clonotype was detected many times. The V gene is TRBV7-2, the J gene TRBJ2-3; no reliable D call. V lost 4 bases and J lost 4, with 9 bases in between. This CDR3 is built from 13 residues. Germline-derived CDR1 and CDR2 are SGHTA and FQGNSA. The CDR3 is CASSYREADTQYF. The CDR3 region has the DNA TGTGCCAGCAGCTATAGAGAGGCAGATACGCAGTATTTT.

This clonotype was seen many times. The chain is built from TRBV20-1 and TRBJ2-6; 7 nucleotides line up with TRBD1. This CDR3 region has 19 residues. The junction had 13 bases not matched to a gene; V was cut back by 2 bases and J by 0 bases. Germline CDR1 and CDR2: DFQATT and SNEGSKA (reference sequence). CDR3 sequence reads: CSARIHRDSENSGANVLTF. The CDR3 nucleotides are TGCAGTGCTAGAATTCACCGGGACAGTGAGAACTCTGGGGCCAACGTCCTGACTTTC.

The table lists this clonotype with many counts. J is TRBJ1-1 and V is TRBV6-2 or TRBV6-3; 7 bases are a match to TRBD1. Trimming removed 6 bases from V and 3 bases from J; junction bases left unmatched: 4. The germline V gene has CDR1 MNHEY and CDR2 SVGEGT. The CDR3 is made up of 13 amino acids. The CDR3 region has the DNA TGTGCCAGCAGAGAACAGGGGTACACTGAAGCTTTCTTT. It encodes CASREQGYTEAFF.

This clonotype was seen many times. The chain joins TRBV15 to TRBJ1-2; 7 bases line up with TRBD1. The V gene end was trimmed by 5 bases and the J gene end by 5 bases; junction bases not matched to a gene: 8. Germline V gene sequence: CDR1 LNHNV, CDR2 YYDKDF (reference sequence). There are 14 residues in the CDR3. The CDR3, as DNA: TGTGCCACCAGCGAAGAGGACAGGACTTATGGCTACACCTTC. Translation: CATSEEDRTYGYTF.

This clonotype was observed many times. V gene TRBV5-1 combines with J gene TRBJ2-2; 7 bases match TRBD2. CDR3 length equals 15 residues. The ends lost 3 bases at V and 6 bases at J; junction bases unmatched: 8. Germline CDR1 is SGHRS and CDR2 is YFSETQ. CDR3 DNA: TGCGCCAGCAGCTCGTTTGGACTAGAGGCCGGGGAGCTGTTTTTT. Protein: CASSSFGLEAGELFF.

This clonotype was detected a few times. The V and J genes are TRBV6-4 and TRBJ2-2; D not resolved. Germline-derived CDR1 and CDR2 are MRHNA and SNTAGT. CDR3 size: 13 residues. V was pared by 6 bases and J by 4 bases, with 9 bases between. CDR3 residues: CASSPLGTGELFF. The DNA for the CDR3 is TGTGCCAGCAGCCCCTTAGGCACCGGGGAGCTGTTTTTT.

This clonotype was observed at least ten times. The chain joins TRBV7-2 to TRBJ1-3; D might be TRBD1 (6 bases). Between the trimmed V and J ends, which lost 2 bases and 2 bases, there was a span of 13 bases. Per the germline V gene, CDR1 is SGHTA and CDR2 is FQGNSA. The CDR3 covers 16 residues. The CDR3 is CASSLRGANAGNTIYF. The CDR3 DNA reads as TGTGCCAGCAGCTTACGGGGGGCGAACGCTGGAAACACCATATATTTT.

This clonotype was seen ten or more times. The CDR3 bases are TGTGCCACCAGTCCCGGGTCCCGGAGCGAGCCCCAGCATTTT. Protein product: CATSPGSRSEPQHF. V and J are TRBV15 and TRBJ1-5; D gene unclear. Germline loops: CDR1 LNHNV, CDR2 YYDKDF (reference sequence). The V end lost 6 bases, the J end lost 8 bases, and 17 bases lay between the germline ends. The CDR3 covers 14 residues.

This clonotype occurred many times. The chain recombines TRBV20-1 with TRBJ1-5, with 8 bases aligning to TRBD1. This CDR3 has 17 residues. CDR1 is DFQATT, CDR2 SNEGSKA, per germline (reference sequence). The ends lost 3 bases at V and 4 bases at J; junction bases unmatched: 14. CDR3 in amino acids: CSARTVAGQDRNQPQHF. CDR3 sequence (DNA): TGCAGTGCTAGGACAGTTGCGGGACAGGACCGGAATCAGCCCCAGCATTTT.

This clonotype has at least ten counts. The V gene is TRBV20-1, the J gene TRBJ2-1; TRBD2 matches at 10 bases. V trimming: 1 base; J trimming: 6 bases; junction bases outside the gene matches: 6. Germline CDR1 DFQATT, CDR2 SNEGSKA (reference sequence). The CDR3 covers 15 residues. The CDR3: CSARAIAGGFNEQFF. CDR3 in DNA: TGCAGTGCTAGAGCGATAGCGGGGGGTTTCAATGAGCAGTTCTTC.

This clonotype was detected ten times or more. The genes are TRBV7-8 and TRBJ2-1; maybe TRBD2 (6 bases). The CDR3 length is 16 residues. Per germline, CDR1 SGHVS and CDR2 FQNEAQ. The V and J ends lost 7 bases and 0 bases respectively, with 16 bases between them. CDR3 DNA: TGTGCCAGCACCAAAAGCGGGCCCAGCTCCTACAATGAGCAGTTCTTC. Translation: CASTKSGPSSYNEQFF.